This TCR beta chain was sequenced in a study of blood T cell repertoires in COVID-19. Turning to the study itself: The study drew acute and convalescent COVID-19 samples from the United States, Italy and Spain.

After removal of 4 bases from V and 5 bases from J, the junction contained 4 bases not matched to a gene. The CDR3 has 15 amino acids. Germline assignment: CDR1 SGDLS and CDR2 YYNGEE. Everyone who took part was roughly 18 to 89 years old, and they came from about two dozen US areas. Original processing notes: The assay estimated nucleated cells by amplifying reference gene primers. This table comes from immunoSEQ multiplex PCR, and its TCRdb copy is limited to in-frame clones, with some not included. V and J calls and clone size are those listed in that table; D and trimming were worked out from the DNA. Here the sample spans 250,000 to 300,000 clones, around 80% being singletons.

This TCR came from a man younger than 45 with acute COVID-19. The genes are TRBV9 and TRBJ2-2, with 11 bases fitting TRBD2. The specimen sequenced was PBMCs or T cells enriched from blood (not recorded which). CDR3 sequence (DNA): TGTGCCAGCAGCACCCGGACTAGCGGGACCGGGGAGCTGTTTTTT. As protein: CASSTRTSGTGELFF.